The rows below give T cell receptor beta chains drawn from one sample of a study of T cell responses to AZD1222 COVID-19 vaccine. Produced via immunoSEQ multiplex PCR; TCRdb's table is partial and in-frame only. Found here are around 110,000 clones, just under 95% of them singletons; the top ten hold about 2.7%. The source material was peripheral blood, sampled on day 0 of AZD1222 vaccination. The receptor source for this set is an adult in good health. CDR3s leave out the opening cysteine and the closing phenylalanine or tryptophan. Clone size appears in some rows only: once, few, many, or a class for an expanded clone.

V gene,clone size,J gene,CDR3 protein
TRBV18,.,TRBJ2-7,ASSQTVGTFYEQY
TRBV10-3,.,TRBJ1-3,AISEWDSGNTIY
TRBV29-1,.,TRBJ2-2,SVAGGMANTGELF
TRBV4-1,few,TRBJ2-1,ASSEAGFRADEQF
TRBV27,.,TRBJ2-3,ASRLSTSRAFTDTQY
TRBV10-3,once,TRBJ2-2,AGGTSGSRGGELF
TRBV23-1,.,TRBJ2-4,ASSLPSGVAKNIQY
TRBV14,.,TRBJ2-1,ASSPYWGDNEQF
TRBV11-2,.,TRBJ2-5,ASSLAHRSSPETQY
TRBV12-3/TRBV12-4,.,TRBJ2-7,ASSLVMREQY
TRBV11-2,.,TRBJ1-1,ASTSITFTEAF
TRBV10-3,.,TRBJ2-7,AISGLGVTVYEQY
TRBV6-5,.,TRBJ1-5,ASRLQGWGNQPQH
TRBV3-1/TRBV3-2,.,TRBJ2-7,ASSPVTGTGGGEQY
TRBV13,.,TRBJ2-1,ASSLGGPYNEQF
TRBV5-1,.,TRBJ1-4,ASSLGDRGSEKLF
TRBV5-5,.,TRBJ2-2,ASRYTRSGSNTGELF
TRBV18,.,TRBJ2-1,ASSPRGGANLNEQF
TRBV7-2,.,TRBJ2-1,ASSLISGGYNEQF
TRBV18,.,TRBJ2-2,ASSPQPGWDGELF
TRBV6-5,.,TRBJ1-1,ASSSNTEAF
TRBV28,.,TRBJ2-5,ASSLAGAKTQY
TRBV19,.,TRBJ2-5,ASRQGVLNQETQY
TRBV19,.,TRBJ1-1,ASTSGGYPEAF
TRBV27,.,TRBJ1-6,ASSPRTRDSPLH
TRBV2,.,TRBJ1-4,ASSPDRGNEKLF
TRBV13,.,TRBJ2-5,ASSLGEVRGETQY
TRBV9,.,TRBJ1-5,ASSVEGGSNQPQH
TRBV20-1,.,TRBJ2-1,SASYYNEQF
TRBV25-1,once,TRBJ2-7,ASSEYQGRAS
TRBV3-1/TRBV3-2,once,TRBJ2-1,ASSQGRVEQF
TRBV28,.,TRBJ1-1,ASRQGGATEAF
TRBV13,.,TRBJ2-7,ASSLLKGRADSYEQY